This is a list of T cell receptor beta chains from one sample in a study of cytomegalovirus exposure and HLA in healthy donors. Here immunoSEQ multiplex PCR was the method, and the copy in TCRdb shows in-frame clones only, minus some. This sample has approximately 75,000 clones, with 75% to 85% found just once. The sequencing input was PBMCs. The origin of the receptors is a man between 65 and 85 years old in good health and CMV-seropositive. The CDR3 runs from the conserved cysteine through the conserved F or W. Fields, in order: D gene, J gene, clone size, V gene, CDR3 DNA, CDR3 protein. The D gene is left open where the match is weak. Size tells how often a clone was seen (once, few, many) or the class of an expanded clone, and some rows leave it out.

>.|TRBJ1-2|.|TRBV27
TGTGCCAGCAGGGCACCCGCCTATGGCTACACCTTC
CASRAPAYGYTF
>.|TRBJ1-5|once|TRBV7-9
TGTGCCAGCAGCTTATCCACGGGGGGGGACAATCAGCCCCAGCATTTT
CASSLSTGGDNQPQHF
>TRBD2|TRBJ2-7|once|TRBV15
TGTGCCACCAGCAAGCGACGGGCGGGAGGGGCCCTCGAGCAGTACTTC
CATSKRRAGGALEQYF
>.|TRBJ2-6|once|TRBV2
TGTGCCAGCAGTGAAGGAGTGGTCGGGGCCAACGTCCTGACTTTC
CASSEGVVGANVLTF
>.|TRBJ1-3|.|TRBV29-1
TGCAGCGTTGTCCCCGACAGTGCTAACTCTGGAAACACCATATATTTT
CSVVPDSANSGNTIYF
>TRBD2|TRBJ2-3|.|TRBV5-6
TGTGCCAGCAGCTTGGTAGGGGGACTAGTTACAGATACGCAGTATTTT
CASSLVGGLVTDTQYF
>TRBD2|TRBJ2-7|.|TRBV11-2
TGTGCCAGCAGGTCCTTAGCGGGCGCGAAGGGGCAGTACTTC
CASRSLAGAKGQYF
>TRBD1|TRBJ2-1|.|TRBV2
TGTGCCAGCACGACAGGGGGGTCCTACAATGAGCAGTTCTTC
CASTTGGSYNEQFF
>.|TRBJ1-4|.|TRBV29-1
TGCAGCGTTGTGTCCGATGAAAAACTGTTTTTT
CSVVSDEKLFF
>.|TRBJ1-6|.|TRBV6-5
TGTGCCAGCAGTTTAACACCGGAGGGACCCCTCCACTTT
CASSLTPEGPLHF
>.|TRBJ2-6|.|TRBV15
TGTGCCACCAGCAGAAGGGGGTCTGGGGCCAACGTCCTGACTTTC
CATSRRGSGANVLTF
>TRBD1|TRBJ2-6|.|TRBV5-1
TGCGCCAGCAGTTTCGGGACAGATGGGGCCAACGTCCTGACTTTC
CASSFGTDGANVLTF
>TRBD1|TRBJ2-7|.|TRBV11-2
TGTGCCAGCGTCCCGGGTGGGCAGGGGGCTGGCGAGCAGTACTTC
CASVPGGQGAGEQYF
>TRBD2|TRBJ2-3|.|TRBV10-1
TGCGCCAGCAGTGAGGCTAGCGGGAGGGTTACAGATACGCAGTATTTT
CASSEASGRVTDTQYF
>.|TRBJ1-2|once|TRBV10-3
TGTGCCATCAGTGAGTCCGCGGTAGACCACTATGGCTACACCTTC
CAISESAVDHYGYTF
>TRBD1|TRBJ2-4|.|TRBV7-2
TGTGCCAGCAGGGCAGAGGTGTGGGACAGGGAGGGCATTCAGTACTTC
CASRAEVWDREGIQYF
>TRBD1|TRBJ1-2|once|TRBV7-8
TGTGCCAGCAGCTTAGCACAGGGGGGTAAGGGCTACACCTTC
CASSLAQGGKGYTF
>.|TRBJ1-2|.|TRBV10-3
TGTGCCATCAGTGCAGACAGGATCTATGGCTACACCTTC
CAISADRIYGYTF
>.|TRBJ1-4|.|TRBV7-8
TGTGCCAGCAGCTTAGACCTGACAGGAGTTAATGAAAAACTGTTTTTT
CASSLDLTGVNEKLFF
>TRBD1|TRBJ2-2|.|TRBV6-8
TGTGCCAGCAGTTACCCGAGGGACAGCGCGAACACCGGGGAGCTGTTTTTT
CASSYPRDSANTGELFF
>TRBD2|TRBJ2-1|.|TRBV7-2
TGTGCCAGCAGCCTTTGGGACCAGCGGGGGTATGAGCAGTTCTTC
CASSLWDQRGYEQFF
>TRBD2|TRBJ2-7|.|TRBV7-2
TGTGCCAGCAGACCTAGCGGGGGGGCCAGCTACGAGCAGTACTTC
CASRPSGGASYEQYF
>.|TRBJ2-3|.|TRBV29-1
TGCAGCGTATCGGAGGGGTCCACAGATACGCAGTATTTT
CSVSEGSTDTQYF
>TRBD1|TRBJ2-5|once|TRBV10-1
TGCGCCAGCAGCCGAATCGGACAGGGCGGAGAAGAGACCCAGTACTTC
CASSRIGQGGEETQYF
>TRBD1|TRBJ1-1|.|TRBV2
TGTGCCAGCAGTGAAGGGGCAGGGGGCTTCTCGCACACAGCTTTCTTT
CASSEGAGGFSHTAFF
>.|TRBJ2-3|few|TRBV9
TGTGCCAGCAGCTCTCCGGGGGCGCAGTATTTT
CASSSPGAQYF
>TRBD1|TRBJ1-2|.|TRBV19
TGTGCCAGTATCCGACAGGGAGTCGACTATGGCTACACCTTC
CASIRQGVDYGYTF
>.|TRBJ2-2|.|TRBV4-1
TGCGCCAGCAGCCAAGATCAGGCGGGGATCGGGGAGCTGTTTTTT
CASSQDQAGIGELFF
>TRBD2|TRBJ2-5|.|TRBV5-1
TGCGCCAGCAGCTTTAGCGGGGAAGAGACCCAGTACTTC
CASSFSGEETQYF
>.|TRBJ2-1|once|TRBV6-1
TGTGCCAGCAGGGAAGGACCCCCCGGAGGTGAGCAGTTCTTC
CASREGPPGGEQFF
>.|TRBJ2-7|.|TRBV4-1
TGCGCCAGCAGGAGGGTAGCCTACGAGCAGTACTTC
CASRRVAYEQYF
>.|TRBJ1-3|.|TRBV11-1
TGTGCCAGCAGCCTCCGCCGCGGTTCTGGAAACACCATATATTTT
CASSLRRGSGNTIYF
>TRBD1|TRBJ2-5|.|TRBV2
TGTGCCAGCACCGAACAGGGGGCGGGAAAGACCCAGTACTTC
CASTEQGAGKTQYF
>TRBD1|TRBJ2-1|.|TRBV18
TGTGCCAGCTCGCTGCTCGGACAGGGATACAATGAGCAGTTCTTC
CASSLLGQGYNEQFF
>.|TRBJ2-5|few|TRBV20-1
TGCACTGCTACCCTCCAAGAGACCCAGTACTTC
CTATLQETQYF
>TRBD1|TRBJ2-1|.|TRBV14
TGTGCCAGCAGACGGACAGGGGGCCAATCCTACAATGAGCAGTTCTTC
CASRRTGGQSYNEQFF
>TRBD1|TRBJ2-1|.|TRBV5-4
TGTGCCAGCAGCAGAACAGGGGTCAATGAGCAGTTCTTC
CASSRTGVNEQFF
>TRBD1|TRBJ1-5|once|TRBV28
TGTGCCAGCAGTTTAGTGGTACAGGGGGTTCAGCCCCAGCATTTT
CASSLVVQGVQPQHF
>.|TRBJ2-7|.|TRBV14
TGTGCCAGCAGCCCACGGACATTAGGCGAGCAGTACTTC
CASSPRTLGEQYF
>.|TRBJ2-7|.|TRBV6-1
TGTGCCAGCAGTGATGGAGGTGGGTACGAGCAGTACTTC
CASSDGGGYEQYF
>TRBD2|TRBJ2-3|.|TRBV6-1
TGTGCCAGCAGTGAAAGGGGACTAGAAGATACGCAGTATTTT
CASSERGLEDTQYF
>.|TRBJ1-5|.|TRBV7-8
TGTGCCAGCAGCACAAACAGGGATCAGCCCCAGCATTTT
CASSTNRDQPQHF
>.|TRBJ2-7|.|TRBV4-1
TGCGCCAGCAGGCCCCACCTGCGAACCTACGAGCAGTACTTC
CASRPHLRTYEQYF
>TRBD1|TRBJ2-2|.|TRBV29-1
TGCAGCGCCGCCCTCCCTTCTCTGGACAGGGGGTCCACCGGGGAGCTGTTTTTT
CSAALPSLDRGSTGELFF
>TRBD1|TRBJ2-7|.|TRBV5-1
TGCGCCAGCAGCTCCGGACAGGGAGAAAGGTACTTC
CASSSGQGERYF
>.|TRBJ2-7|.|TRBV19
TGTGCCAGTAGTCGGAGGGAAACCTCCTACGAGCAGTACTTC
CASSRRETSYEQYF
>TRBD2|TRBJ2-3|.|TRBV5-4
TGTGCCAGCAGCAAGACTAGCGGGGGGCTGAGCACAGATACGCAGTATTTT
CASSKTSGGLSTDTQYF
>.|TRBJ1-1|.|TRBV28
TGTGCCAGCAGTTCCCAATCGATCGGGTGGACTGAAGCTTTCTTT
CASSSQSIGWTEAFF
>TRBD1|TRBJ1-5|.|TRBV6-1
TGTGCCAGCAGTGACGACAGGGATCAGCCCCAGCATTTT
CASSDDRDQPQHF
>.|TRBJ1-2|.|TRBV25-1
TGTGCCAGCAGAAGACAAGGCTCTTATGGCTACACCTTC
CASRRQGSYGYTF